These 9 T cell receptor beta chains originate from one sample sequenced in a study of shared clonotypes between healthy human individuals. Method: immunoSEQ multiplex PCR; TCRdb's copy keeps in-frame clones and lacks some. The repertoire includes some 2,500,000 clones, roughly 93% of them detected once, and around 0.37% sits in the top ten. The sequencing input was naive CD4+ T cells from PBMCs. Subset given: CD45RA+ positively selected. These receptors originate from a man between 18 and 35 years old in good health. Some clones in this sample may be carry-over from other donors' samples.

V gene TRBV19 combines with J gene TRBJ1-3; D gene ambiguous. CDR1 LNHDA and CDR2 SQIVND come from the germline V gene (reference sequence). Deletions cut 6 bases from V and 0 bases from J, with 9 bases between. There are 14 residues in the CDR3. In DNA form, the CDR3 reads TGTGCCAGTAGACCGAACGTCTCTGGAAACACCATATATTTT. Residues: CASRPNVSGNTIYF.

This sequence joins TRBV19 and TRBJ2-6, with D possibly TRBD2 on 5 matching bases. V was cut by 5 bases and J by 2 bases, with 7 bases left in between. The CDR3 spans 14 residues. Per germline, CDR1 LNHDA and CDR2 SQIVND (reference sequence). CDR3 protein: CASSFGAGANVLTF. The DNA for the CDR3 is TGTGCCAGTAGTTTCGGGGCTGGGGCCAACGTCCTGACTTTC.

The rearrangement joins TRBV28 to TRBJ1-2, with a possible D match to TRBD1 (6 bases). V lost 5 bases and J 8 bases, leaving 18 bases between the germline ends. CDR3 length equals 14 residues. Germline V gene data show CDR1 as MDHEN and CDR2 as SYDVKM. The CDR3 is CASSESGTQMGYTF. In nucleotides, the CDR3 is TGTGCCAGCAGTGAGAGCGGGACACAAATGGGCTACACCTTC.

In its sample, this clone was seen once. The V call is TRBV18, the J call TRBJ2-7, with 7 positions matching TRBD2. CDR1 is KGHSH, CDR2 LQKENI, per germline. The junction had 4 bases not matched to a gene; V was cut back by 2 bases and J by 0 bases. The CDR3 totals 15 residues. The CDR3 here is CASSPTSGNSYEQYF. Here the CDR3 DNA reads TGTGCCAGCTCACCAACGAGCGGGAACTCCTACGAGCAGTACTTC.

This chain links TRBV9 with TRBJ2-5, with 14 bases fitting TRBD2. Germline V gene lookup returns CDR1 SGDLS and CDR2 YYNGEE. This CDR3 has 16 amino acids. V trimming: 4 bases; J trimming: 3 bases; junction bases outside the gene matches: 5. CDR3 coding DNA: TGTGCCAGCAGCATACAGGGACTAGCGGGGGAAGAGACCCAGTACTTC. Residues: CASSIQGLAGEETQYF.

The rearrangement joins TRBV6-1 to TRBJ1-5; D is possibly TRBD1 (5 bases). This CDR3 comprises 17 residues. Germline values: CDR1 MNHNS, CDR2 SASEGT. V was shortened by 3 bases and J by 3 bases, with 18 bases between the two germline ends. The CDR3 here is CASSDRGQVLSNQPQHF. CDR3 nucleotide sequence: TGTGCCAGCAGTGACCGGGGCCAGGTCCTCTCCAATCAGCCCCAGCATTTT.

The rearrangement links TRBV11-2 to TRBJ1-1; TRBD1 might be the D (6 bases). Germline-derived CDR1 and CDR2 are SGHAT and FQNNGV. The CDR3 covers 15 residues. V gave up 5 bases and J gave up 2 bases, with 15 bases separating them. The CDR3 DNA sequence: TGTGCCAGCAGCAGCCTTTGGGGGCTAAACACTGAAGCTTTCTTT. It codes for CASSSLWGLNTEAFF.

This rearrangement joins TRBV11-2 to TRBJ2-1; TRBD2 aligns across 9 bases. Germline lookup yields CDR1 SGHAT and CDR2 FQNNGV. J was trimmed by 7 bases and V by 1 base; bases with no gene match: 11. This CDR3 is 17 amino acids long. CDR3 sequence reads: CASSLAGAGLAYNEQFF. The CDR3 coding sequence is TGTGCCAGCAGCTTAGCAGGCGCTGGACTAGCGTATAATGAGCAGTTCTTC.

The chain employs TRBV19 and TRBJ2-7; TRBD1 agrees at 8 bases. Germline V gives CDR1 LNHDA, CDR2 SQIVND (reference sequence). Trimming cost V 5 bases and J 0 bases; bases outside gene matches: 9. CDR3 length: 16 residues. As DNA, the CDR3 is TGTGCCAGTAGTTCCGGACAGGGAGGCAACTCCTACGAGCAGTACTTC. As protein: CASSSGQGGNSYEQYF.